The 7 T cell receptor beta chains below were found in one sample sequenced in a study of blood T cells in healthy people across ages. A second about 7 to 12 cycle PCR used barcoded and J-beta primers. One entry per CDR3 protein results from TCRdb running MiXCR on the 5' RACE reads. The sample records about 970,000 distinct CDR3 sequences, about 51% being singletons. Input material: blood. The receptors derive from a woman aged 55 to 70 in good health.

The chain uses TRBV7-2 and TRBJ2-7; D may match TRBD1 or TRBD2 (5 bases each). The CDR3 covers 14 residues. Germline V gene lookup returns CDR1 SGHTA and CDR2 FQGNSA. Between the trimmed V and J ends, which lost 1 base and 3 bases, there was a span of 10 bases. CDR3 in DNA: TGTGCCAGCAGCTTAGGTTGGGACGTCTACGAGCAGTACTTC. Residues: CASSLGWDVYEQYF. The variable domain in full, with the rest retrieved from reference TRBV7-2 and TRBJ2-7, is GAGVSQSPSNKVTEKGKDVELRCDPISGHTALYWYRQSLGQGLEFLIYFQGNSAPDKSGLPSDRFSAERTGGSVSTLTIQRTQQEDSAVYLCASSLGWDVYEQYFGPGTRLTVT.

This chain connects TRBV15 to TRBJ2-6; tentatively, D is TRBD1 or TRBD2 (5 bases each). V lost 5 bases to trimming and J lost 1 base, with 15 bases between them. Germline CDR1 is LNHNV and CDR2 is YYDKDF (reference sequence). This CDR3 contains 17 residues. CDR3 sequence: CATSGDDKGSGANVLTF. CDR3 nucleotides: TGTGCCACCAGCGGGGACGATAAAGGGTCTGGGGCCAACGTCCTGACTTTC.

This clonotype has only one observation. The chain combines TRBV6-5 with TRBJ2-7; TRBD2 matches at 10 bases. Germline lookup yields CDR1 MNHEY and CDR2 SVGAGI. The CDR3 length is 16 residues. V trimming: 3 bases; J trimming: 4 bases; junction bases outside the gene matches: 9. The CDR3 here is CASSYGAGGITYEQYF. As DNA, the CDR3 is TGTGCCAGCAGTTATGGAGCGGGAGGGATAACTTACGAGCAGTACTTC.

The chain uses TRBV21-1 and TRBJ1-2; the table's D call, TRBD1, was not checked against the DNA. TRBV21-1 is tagged as a pseudogene. The CDR3 runs 18 residues. As DNA, the CDR3 is TGTGCCAGCACCCACTTAAGGGGCGGGGCAGCGATAAACTATGGCTACACCTTC. It is translated as CASTHLRGGAAINYGYTF.

This clonotype was found a few times. This chain joins TRBV20-1 and TRBJ2-1, with unresolved D. Germline V CDR1 and CDR2: DFQATT, SNEGSKA (reference sequence). V was pared by 3 bases and J by 4 bases, with 7 bases between. The CDR3 totals 12 residues. The CDR3 DNA sequence: TGCAGTGCTAGGGGGAAATACAATGAGCAGTTCTTC. It is translated as CSARGKYNEQFF.

The J gene is TRBJ2-1, the V gene TRBV28; 11 bases match TRBD2. The CDR3 loop spans 15 amino acids. Unmatched junction bases numbered 12, after V lost 6 bases and J lost 11 bases. Germline-derived CDR1 and CDR2 are MDHEN and SYDVKM. CDR3 region: CASSVASGRSMQQFF. In DNA form, the CDR3 reads TGTGCCAGCAGCGTGGCTAGCGGGAGGTCAATGCAGCAGTTCTTC.

This clonotype came up a few times. This chain joins TRBV4-1 and TRBJ1-5, with unresolved D. CDR1 is MGHRA, CDR2 YSYEKL, per germline. The V and J ends lost 1 base and 5 bases respectively, with 9 bases between them. The CDR3 spans 14 residues. The CDR3 region has the DNA TGCGCCAGCAGCCAAGGGGGAGGTCATCAGCCCCAGCATTTT. It is translated as CASSQGGGHQPQHF.